This T cell receptor (beta chain) came from a study of blood T cells in healthy people across ages. On the study more broadly: Using template switching, researchers captured about one barcoded beta molecule for each two T cells. Broader study findings: More naive CD4+ cells and higher diversity marked long-lived donors relative to aged donors.

With a J-beta primer mix and a sample-barcoded 5' primer, a second PCR ran about 7 to 11 cycles. MiXCR was run by TCRdb on the 5' RACE reads, yielding one entry per CDR3 protein. Of some 1.7 million distinct CDR3 sequences in the sample, 28% were seen once. Regarding this clonotype: What it binds is unknown.

With 0 bases removed from V and 4 bases from J, the gap between germline ends came to 16 bases. The CDR3 extends over 16 amino acids. Germline CDR1 reads LGHNA; CDR2 reads YNFKEQ. Sequencing used blood. The clonotype comes from a young woman in good health. This chain connects TRBV4-2 to TRBJ2-7; perhaps TRBD2 as D (6 bases). The CDR3 bases are TGTGCCAGCAGCCAAGATTTCTCGGCGGGGTTTTACGAGCAGTACTTC. Residues: CASSQDFSAGFYEQYF.